This TCR beta chain was obtained from a study of blood T cell repertoires in COVID-19. The V end lost 4 bases, the J end lost 8 bases, and 15 bases lay between the germline ends. The germline V gene has CDR1 MNHEY and CDR2 SMNVEV (reference sequence). The CDR3 contains 14 residues. Clones were read by immunoSEQ multiplex PCR, and TCRdb kept only the in-frame ones, dropping some. The sample lists approximately 200,000 clones, more than 85% seen once, with roughly 2.2% in the top ten. The clonotype originates from a man between 65 and 85 years old with active or convalescent COVID-19. The J gene is TRBJ2-4, the V gene TRBV27; D possibly corresponds to TRBD2 (5 bases). The sequenced sample was peripheral blood. The CDR3 DNA reads as TGTGCCAGCAGTTCCCGCATGTGGGGAGACATTCAGTACTTC. Translating it yields CASSSRMWGDIQYF.